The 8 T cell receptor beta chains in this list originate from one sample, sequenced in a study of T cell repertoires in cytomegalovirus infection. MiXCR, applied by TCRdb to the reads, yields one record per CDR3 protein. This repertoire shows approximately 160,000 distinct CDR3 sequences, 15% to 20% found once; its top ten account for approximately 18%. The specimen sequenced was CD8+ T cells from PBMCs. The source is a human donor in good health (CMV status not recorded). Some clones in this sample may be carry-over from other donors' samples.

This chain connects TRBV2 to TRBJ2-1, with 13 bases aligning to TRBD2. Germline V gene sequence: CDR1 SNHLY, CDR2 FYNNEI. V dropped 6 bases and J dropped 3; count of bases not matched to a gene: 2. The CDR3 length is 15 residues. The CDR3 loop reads CASSRLAGGYNEQFF. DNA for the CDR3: TGTGCCAGCAGCCGACTAGCGGGGGGCTACAATGAGCAGTTCTTC.

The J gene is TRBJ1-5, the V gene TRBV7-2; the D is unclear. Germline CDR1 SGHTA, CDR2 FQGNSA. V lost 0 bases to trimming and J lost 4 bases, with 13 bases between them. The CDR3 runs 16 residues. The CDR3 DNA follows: TGTGCCAGCAGCTTAGCGATCCGATCCCCAAATCAGCCCCAGCATTTT. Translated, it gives CASSLAIRSPNQPQHF. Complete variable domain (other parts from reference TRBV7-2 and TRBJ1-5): GAGVSQSPSNKVTEKGKDVELRCDPISGHTALYWYRQSLGQGLEFLIYFQGNSAPDKSGLPSDRFSAERTGGSVSTLTIQRTQQEDSAVYLCASSLAIRSPNQPQHFGDGTRLSIL.

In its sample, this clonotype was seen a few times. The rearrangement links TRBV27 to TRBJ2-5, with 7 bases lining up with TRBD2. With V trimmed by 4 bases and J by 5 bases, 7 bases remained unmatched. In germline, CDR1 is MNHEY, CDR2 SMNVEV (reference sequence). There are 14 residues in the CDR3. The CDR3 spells CASSSEWGGETQYF. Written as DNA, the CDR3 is TGTGCCAGCAGTTCTGAATGGGGGGGTGAGACCCAGTACTTC.

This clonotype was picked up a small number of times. As DNA, the CDR3 is TGCAGTGCCAGGACTAGCGGCAACACCGGGGAGCTGTTTTTT. Its protein product is CSARTSGNTGELFF. The V call is TRBV20-1, the J call TRBJ2-2; 10 bases are shared with TRBD2. Trimming at V came to 6 bases and at J to 2 bases, leaving 3 bases not matched to a gene. The CDR3 extends over 14 amino acids. Germline V gene data show CDR1 as DFQATT and CDR2 as SNEGSKA (reference sequence).

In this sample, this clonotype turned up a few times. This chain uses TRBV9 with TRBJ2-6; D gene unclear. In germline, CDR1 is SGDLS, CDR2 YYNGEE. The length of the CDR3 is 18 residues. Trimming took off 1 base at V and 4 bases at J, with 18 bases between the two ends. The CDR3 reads CASSVPQEGYPGANVLTF. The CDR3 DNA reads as TGTGCCAGCAGCGTACCCCAAGAAGGCTACCCCGGGGCCAACGTCCTGACTTTC.

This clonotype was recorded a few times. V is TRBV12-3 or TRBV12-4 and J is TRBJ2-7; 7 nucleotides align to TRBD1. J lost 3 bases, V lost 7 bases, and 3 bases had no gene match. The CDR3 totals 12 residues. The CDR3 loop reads CASTDRVYEQYF. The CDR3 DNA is TGTGCCAGCACCGACAGGGTCTACGAGCAGTACTTC.

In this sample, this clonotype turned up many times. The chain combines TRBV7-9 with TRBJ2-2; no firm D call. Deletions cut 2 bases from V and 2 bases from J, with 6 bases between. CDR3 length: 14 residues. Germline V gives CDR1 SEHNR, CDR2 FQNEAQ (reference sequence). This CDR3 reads CASSLHSNTGELFF. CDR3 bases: TGTGCCAGCAGCTTACACAGCAACACCGGGGAGCTGTTTTTT. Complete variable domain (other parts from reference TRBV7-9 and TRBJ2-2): DTGVSQNPRHKITKRGQNVTFRCDPISEHNRLYWYRQTLGQGPEFLTYFQNEAQLEKSRLLSDRFSAERPKGSFSTLEIQRTEQGDSAMYLCASSLHSNTGELFFGEGSRLTVL.

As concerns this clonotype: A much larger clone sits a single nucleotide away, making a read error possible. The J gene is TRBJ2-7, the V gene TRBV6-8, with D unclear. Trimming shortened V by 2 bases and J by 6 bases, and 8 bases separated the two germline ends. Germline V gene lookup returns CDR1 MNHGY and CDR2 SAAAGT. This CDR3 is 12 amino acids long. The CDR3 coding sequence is TGTGCCAGCAGTTACCCCGGGCCCGAGCAGTACTTC. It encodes CASSYPGPEQYF.